This T cell receptor beta chain was profiled in a study of T cells in Graves' hyperthyroidism and ophthalmopathy. Diagnoses rested on clinical symptoms, serum thyroxine and TRAb, thyroid ultrasound and orbital computed tomography. PBMCs came from roughly 10 ml fresh peripheral blood. Germline values: CDR1 LGHNA, CDR2 YNFKEQ. Trimming removed 0 bases at V and 0 bases at J, with 10 bases between. CDR3 length: 16 residues. The TCR beta CDR3 regions underwent amplification using RNA transcripts as the source. The TCR CDR3 first-round RT-PCR relied on the HTBI primer set. MiXCR, applied by TCRdb to the multiplex PCR reads, yields one record per CDR3 protein. The sample lists about 600,000 distinct CDR3 sequences, roughly 16% occurring once.

This TCR was recovered from a woman between 40 and 50 years old with Graves' ophthalmopathy. V and J are TRBV4-2 and TRBJ2-3; no definite D call. Sequenced material: blood. The CDR3 nucleotides are TGTGCCAGCAGCCAAGATGGGCAGAGTAGCACAGATACGCAGTATTTT. Residues: CASSQDGQSSTDTQYF.